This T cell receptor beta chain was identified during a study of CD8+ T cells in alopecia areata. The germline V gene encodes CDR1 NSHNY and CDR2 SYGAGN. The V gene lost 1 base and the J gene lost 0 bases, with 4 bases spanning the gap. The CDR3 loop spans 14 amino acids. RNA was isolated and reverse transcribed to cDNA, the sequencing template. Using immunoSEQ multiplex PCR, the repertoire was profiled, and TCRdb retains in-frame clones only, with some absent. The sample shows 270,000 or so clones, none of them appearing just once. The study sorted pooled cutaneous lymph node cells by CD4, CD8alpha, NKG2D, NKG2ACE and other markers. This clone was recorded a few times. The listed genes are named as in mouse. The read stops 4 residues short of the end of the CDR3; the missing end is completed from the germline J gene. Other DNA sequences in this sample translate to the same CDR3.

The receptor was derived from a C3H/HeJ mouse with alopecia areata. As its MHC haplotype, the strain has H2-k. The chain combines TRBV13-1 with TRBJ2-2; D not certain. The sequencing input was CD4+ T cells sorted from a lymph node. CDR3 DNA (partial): TGTGCCAGCAGTGATTGGGCAAACACCGGG. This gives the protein CASSDWANTG. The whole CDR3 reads CASSDWANTGQLYF.